Listed below are T cell receptor beta chains from one sample, sequenced in a study of shared clonotypes between healthy human individuals. Sequencing used immunoSEQ multiplex PCR; TCRdb keeps in-frame clones, though not all of them. The data contain 2.3 million or so clones, approximately 95% of them seen just once; the ten biggest clones take up under 0.45%. Specimen: naive CD4+ T cells from PBMCs. Source of these receptors: a man aged 18 to 30 in good health. Some clones in this sample may be carry-over from other donors' samples. Both conserved end residues are trimmed from each CDR3.

v_call cdr3_aa
TRBV6-1 ASSAGGSHYEQY
TRBV7-3 ASSLGRGGTDTQY
TRBV4-2 ASTRAETYNEQF
TRBV18 ASSQGGSTEAF
TRBV27 ASRGLGVAKNIQY
TRBV7-8 ASIPLGGGQETQY
TRBV19 ASSIRVGTDTQY
TRBV28 ASSLSRRGTGELF
TRBV27 ASSLSRVYGYT
TRBV7-2 ASSLYSEGELF
TRBV18 ASSTGVGEKLF
TRBV5-1 ASSLGSSGRRETQY
TRBV27 ASSPSGLAGSYEQY
TRBV30 AWSKPGGRVLDTQY
TRBV27 ASSFSGVTSGANVLT
TRBV4-1 ASGILAEYTNEQF
TRBV19 ASSRQETGIGYT
TRBV7-2 ASTRPGPRGAEQF
TRBV30 AWSTRQGDSYT
TRBV9 ASSVTSGSYEQY
TRBV9 ASSPRGGRSHGELF
TRBV19 ASKPGNTEAF
TRBV5-1 ASSSQTGYEQY
TRBV4-3 ASSQGLAGSDEQF
TRBV5-1 ASSTGDVPYEQY
TRBV5-4 ASSLFLGIMDDTEAF
TRBV27 ASSLLGRSTGELF
TRBV11-1 ASSLGGGKQETQY
TRBV7-8 ASSARTGPYNEQF
TRBV10-1 ASSPGLAGPGRIGELF
TRBV11-2 ASSLDRASGYNEQF
TRBV9 ASSPRGGRVPGSNQPQH
TRBV7-8 ASSPRGRDEQY
TRBV5-1 ASSYSITANTEAF
TRBV6-1 ASSVGGTVNTEAF
TRBV29-1 SVAGLAGNSYEQY
TRBV7-9 ASSFPGGGYGYT
TRBV20-1 SAREYNEQF
TRBV2 ASSKGGYGNTIY
TRBV19 ASSIPGLAVQF
TRBV5-1 ASSAPGQGSQEAGYT
TRBV7-2 ASSLADSNTEAF
TRBV6-1 ASSVGHPGDEQF
TRBV27 ASSSFVTGTYEQY
TRBV19 ASSMGTTQETQY
TRBV6-1 ASSEAWTLGNTIY
TRBV10-3 AISESGGRRETQY